The clone carrying this T cell receptor (beta chain) was seen repeatedly, ten times or more. No treatment had been given to any patient before thyroid surgery. These data belong to a study of metastatic and nonmetastatic thyroid tumors. Overall study context: Malignant thyroid and benign thyroid patients provided blood and tumor or nodule tissue whose repertoires were compared.

Germline CDR1 reads MNHEY; CDR2 reads SMNVEV (reference sequence). The CDR3 runs 14 residues. Trimming took 2 bases from V and 6 from J; bases not matched to a gene: 2. TCRdb reprocessed the PCR reads using MiXCR. The sample has about 82,000 clones, 9.5% to 15% seen once. The chain joins TRBV27 to TRBJ2-7, with 12 bases lining up with TRBD2. The specimen sequenced was tumor tissue. This sequence originates from a female donor with papillary thyroid cancer or a benign thyroid nodule (not recorded which). Some clones in this sample may be carry-over from other donors' samples. CDR3 sequence: CASSLILAGGEQYF. The CDR3, as DNA: TGTGCCAGCAGTTTAATACTAGCGGGAGGCGAGCAGTACTTC.